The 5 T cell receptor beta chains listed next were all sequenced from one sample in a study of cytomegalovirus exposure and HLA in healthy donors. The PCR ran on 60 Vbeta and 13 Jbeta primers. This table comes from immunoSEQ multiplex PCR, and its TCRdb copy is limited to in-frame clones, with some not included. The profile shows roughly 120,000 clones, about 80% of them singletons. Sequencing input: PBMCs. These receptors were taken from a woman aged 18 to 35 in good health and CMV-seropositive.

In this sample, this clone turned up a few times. Written as DNA, the CDR3 is TGTGCCAGTCAGGACACTAATAGCAATCAGCCCCAGCATTTT. It translates to CASQDTNSNQPQHF. The chain links TRBV28 to TRBJ1-5; D may be TRBD1 (5 bases). CDR3 length equals 14 residues. V lost 9 bases and J lost 0, with 12 bases in between. Looked up from germline, CDR1 is MDHEN and CDR2 is SYDVKM.

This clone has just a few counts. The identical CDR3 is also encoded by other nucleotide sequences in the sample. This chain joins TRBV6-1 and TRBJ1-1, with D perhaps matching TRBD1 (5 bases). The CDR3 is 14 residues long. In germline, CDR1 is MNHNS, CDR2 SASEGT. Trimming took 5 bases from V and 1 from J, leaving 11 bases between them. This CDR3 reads CASSPGLWNTEAFF. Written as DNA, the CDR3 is TGTGCCAGCAGTCCGGGACTTTGGAACACTGAAGCTTTCTTT.

CDR3 protein: CASSPPSGGDHRPQHF. The CDR3 region has the DNA TGTGCCAGCAGCCCACCCTCAGGGGGTGACCATCGGCCCCAGCATTTT. This chain connects TRBV6-6 to TRBJ1-5, with 7 bases fitting TRBD1. Germline loops: CDR1 MNHNY, CDR2 SVGAGI (reference sequence). This CDR3 is built from 16 residues. V was pared by 6 bases and J by 9 bases, with 17 bases of the junction left unmatched.

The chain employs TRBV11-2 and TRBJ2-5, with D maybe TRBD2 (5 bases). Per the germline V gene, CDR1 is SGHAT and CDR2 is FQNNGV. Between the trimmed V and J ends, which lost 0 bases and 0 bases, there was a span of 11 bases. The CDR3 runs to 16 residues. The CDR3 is CASSLEFSEYQETQYF. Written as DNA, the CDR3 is TGTGCCAGCAGCTTAGAGTTTAGCGAGTACCAAGAGACCCAGTACTTC.

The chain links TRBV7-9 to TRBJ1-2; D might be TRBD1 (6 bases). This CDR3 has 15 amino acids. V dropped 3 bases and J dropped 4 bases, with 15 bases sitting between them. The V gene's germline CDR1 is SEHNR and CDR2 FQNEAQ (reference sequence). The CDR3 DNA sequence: TGTGCCAGCAGCTTGAACAGGGAAGGCAGCTATGGCTACACCTTC. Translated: CASSLNREGSYGYTF. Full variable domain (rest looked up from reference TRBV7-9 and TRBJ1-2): DTGVSQNPRHKITKRGQNVTFRCDPISEHNRLYWYRQTLGQGPEFLTYFQNEAQLEKSRLLSDRFSAERPKGSFSTLEIQRTEQGDSAMYLCASSLNREGSYGYTFGSGTRLTVV.